This T cell receptor (beta chain) was identified during a study of vaccination effects on CD4 cells after COVID-19. On the study more broadly: The two convalescent patients provided samples 16 days and one week before vaccination.

CDR3 length: 13 amino acids. Germline values: CDR1 SGDLS, CDR2 YYNGEE. The V gene lost 3 bases and the J gene lost 10 bases, with 16 bases spanning the gap. Concerning this clone itself: Antigen unknown.

TCRdb's table, derived via immunoSEQ multiplex PCR, lists solely in-frame clones and lacks some. The sample shows 55,000 to 90,000 clones, 65% to 85% of them seen only once. Within the ViraFEST assay, antigen-specific CD4+ T cells underwent expansion with viral peptide pools prior to sequencing. Having been cultured for around ten days, the cells underwent CD4+ T cell isolation. Infection dated between March and December 2020, before the Alpha, Beta and Delta variants reached the United States. Cells in the negative control culture received an HIV-1 Nef peptide pool. The sequences come from CD4+ T cells from PBMCs cultured with HIV peptides, collected before COVID-19 vaccination. Subset denoted: HIV-1 Nef peptide pool negative control/reference culture. The rearrangement links TRBV9 to TRBJ2-5; D might be TRBD1 (6 bases). The receptor was derived from a human donor who had a prior SARS-CoV-2 infection. The CDR3 DNA reads as TGTGCCAGCAGCGCTTTCCCCAGGGGAGACCAGTACTTC. As protein: CASSAFPRGDQYF.